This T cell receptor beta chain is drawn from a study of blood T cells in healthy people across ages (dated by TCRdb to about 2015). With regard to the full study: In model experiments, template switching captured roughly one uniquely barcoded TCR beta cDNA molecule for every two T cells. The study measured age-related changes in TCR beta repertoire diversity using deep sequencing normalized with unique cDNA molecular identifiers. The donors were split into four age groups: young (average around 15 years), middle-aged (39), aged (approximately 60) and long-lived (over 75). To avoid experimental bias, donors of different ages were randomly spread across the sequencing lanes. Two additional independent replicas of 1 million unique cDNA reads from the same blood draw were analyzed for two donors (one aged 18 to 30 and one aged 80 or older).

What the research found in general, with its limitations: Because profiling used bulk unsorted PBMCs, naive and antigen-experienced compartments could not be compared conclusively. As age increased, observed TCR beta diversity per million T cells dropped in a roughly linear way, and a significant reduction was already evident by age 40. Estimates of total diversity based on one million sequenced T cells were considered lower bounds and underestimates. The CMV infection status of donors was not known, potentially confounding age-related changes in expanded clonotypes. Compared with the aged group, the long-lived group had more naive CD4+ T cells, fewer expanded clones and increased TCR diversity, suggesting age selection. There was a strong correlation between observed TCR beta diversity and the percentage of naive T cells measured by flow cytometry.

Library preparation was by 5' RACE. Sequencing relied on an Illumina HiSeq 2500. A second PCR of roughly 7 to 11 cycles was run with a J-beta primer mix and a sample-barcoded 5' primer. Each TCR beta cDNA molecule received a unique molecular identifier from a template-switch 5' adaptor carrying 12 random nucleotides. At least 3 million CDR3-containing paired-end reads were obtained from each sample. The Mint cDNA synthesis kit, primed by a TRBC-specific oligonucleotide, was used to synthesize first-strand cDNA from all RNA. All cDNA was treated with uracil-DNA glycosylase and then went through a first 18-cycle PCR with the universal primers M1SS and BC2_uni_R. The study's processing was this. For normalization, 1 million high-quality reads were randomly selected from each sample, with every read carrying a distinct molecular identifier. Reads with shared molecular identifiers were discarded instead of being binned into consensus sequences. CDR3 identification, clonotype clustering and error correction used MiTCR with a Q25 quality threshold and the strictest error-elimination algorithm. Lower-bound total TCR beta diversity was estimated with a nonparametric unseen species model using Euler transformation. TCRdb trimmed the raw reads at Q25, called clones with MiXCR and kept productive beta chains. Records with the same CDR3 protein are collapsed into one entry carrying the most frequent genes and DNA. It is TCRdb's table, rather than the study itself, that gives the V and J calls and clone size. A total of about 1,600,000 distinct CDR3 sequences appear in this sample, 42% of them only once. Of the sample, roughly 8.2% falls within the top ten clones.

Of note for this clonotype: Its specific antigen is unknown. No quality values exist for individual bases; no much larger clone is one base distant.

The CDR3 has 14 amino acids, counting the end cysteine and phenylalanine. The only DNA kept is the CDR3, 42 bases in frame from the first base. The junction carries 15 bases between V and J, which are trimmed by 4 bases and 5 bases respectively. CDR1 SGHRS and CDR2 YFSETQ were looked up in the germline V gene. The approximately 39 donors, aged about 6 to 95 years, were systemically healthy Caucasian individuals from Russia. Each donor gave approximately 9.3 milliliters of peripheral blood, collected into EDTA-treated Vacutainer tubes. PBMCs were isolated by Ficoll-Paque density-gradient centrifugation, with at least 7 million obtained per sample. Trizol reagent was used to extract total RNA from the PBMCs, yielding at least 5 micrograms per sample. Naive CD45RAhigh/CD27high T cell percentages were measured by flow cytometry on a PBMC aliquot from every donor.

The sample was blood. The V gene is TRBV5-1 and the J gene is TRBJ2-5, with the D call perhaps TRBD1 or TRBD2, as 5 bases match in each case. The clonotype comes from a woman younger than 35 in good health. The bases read TGCGCCAGCAGCCGGGGCGGGTCTTCGGAGACCCAGTACTTC. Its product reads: CASSRGGSSETQYF.